A single sample gave rise to the 24 T cell receptor beta chains below, sequenced in a study of cytomegalovirus exposure and HLA in healthy donors. PCR amplification relied on 60 Vbeta primers (plus 13 Jbeta primers). Generated by immunoSEQ multiplex PCR, the TCRdb table keeps only in-frame clones and is missing some. The table has about 70,000 clones, roughly 85% seen once. The sample consisted of PBMCs. The receptors derive from a woman in her twenties or thirties in good health and CMV-seronegative.

The chain is built from TRBV7-9 and TRBJ2-1; no clear D. Trimming pared 1 base from V and 10 bases from J, leaving 11 bases between. Germline V gene sequence: CDR1 SEHNR, CDR2 FQNEAQ (reference sequence). The CDR3 has 13 residues. CDR3 nucleotide sequence: TGTGCCAGCAGCTTAGGATTGTCCGGGGAGCAGTTCTTC. Translation: CASSLGLSGEQFF. Full variable domain (remainder filled in from reference TRBV7-9 and TRBJ2-1): DTGVSQNPRHKITKRGQNVTFRCDPISEHNRLYWYRQTLGQGPEFLTYFQNEAQLEKSRLLSDRFSAERPKGSFSTLEIQRTEQGDSAMYLCASSLGLSGEQFFGPGTRLTVL.

The chain employs TRBV9 and TRBJ1-3, with D possibly being TRBD1 (5 bases). CDR3 size: 15 residues. V was clipped by 0 bases and J by 4 bases, with 11 bases between them. Germline CDR1 SGDLS, CDR2 YYNGEE. The CDR3 loop is CASSVVGAAGNTIYF. DNA for the CDR3: TGTGCCAGCAGCGTAGTAGGGGCGGCAGGAAACACCATATATTTT. Based on the CDR3 plus reference TRBV9 and TRBJ1-3, the full variable domain is DSGVTQTPKHLITATGQRVTLRCSPRSGDLSVYWYQQSLDQGLQFLIQYYNGEERAKGNILERFSAQQFPDLHSELNLSSLELGDSALYFCASSVVGAAGNTIYFGEGSWLTVV.

This clone was counted only a few times. The V gene is TRBV10-3, the J gene TRBJ2-7; TRBD2 matches 9 bases. Germline V gives CDR1 ENHRY, CDR2 SYGVKD. Trimming removed 6 bases from V and 9 bases from J; junction bases left unmatched: 12. The CDR3 length is 14 residues. The DNA of the CDR3 is TGTGCCATCAGCCCCGGGACTAGCCCGAAGGTGCAGTACTTC. This sequence encodes CAISPGTSPKVQYF.

The chain is built from TRBV7-6 and TRBJ2-5; unclear D gene. This CDR3 contains 13 residues. V lost 1 base and J lost 5, with 8 bases in between. CDR1 and CDR2 (germline): SGHVS, FNYEAQ. CDR3 in amino acids: CASSLVRLETQYF. In nucleotides, the CDR3 is TGTGCCAGCAGCTTAGTCAGGTTGGAGACCCAGTACTTC.

The chain joins TRBV5-8 to TRBJ1-1; weak D call: TRBD1 (5 bases). The CDR3 loop spans 13 amino acids. V was pared by 5 bases and J by 4 bases, with 12 bases between. Germline CDR1 is SGHTS and CDR2 is YDEGEE. Written as DNA, the CDR3 is TGTGCCAGCAGGGAACGGGGGACCACTGAAGCTTTCTTT. The encoded protein is CASRERGTTEAFF.

This chain uses TRBV5-4 with TRBJ2-7; tentative D call: TRBD1 (6 bases). CDR3 length equals 13 residues. Trimming removed 0 bases at V and 4 bases at J, with 8 bases between. The V gene's germline CDR1 is SGHNT and CDR2 YYREEE (reference sequence). The CDR3 sequence is CASSLDGQYEQYF. In nucleotides, the CDR3 is TGTGCCAGCAGCTTGGACGGACAGTACGAGCAGTACTTC.

The chain joins TRBV5-4 to TRBJ2-3; unclear D gene. The V and J ends lost 3 bases and 1 base respectively, with 12 bases between them. The CDR3 spans 15 residues. Germline CDR1 is SGHNT and CDR2 is YYREEE (reference sequence). DNA for the CDR3: TGTGCCAGCAGCTGGGCAGGTTCCGGCACAGATACGCAGTATTTT. This translates into CASSWAGSGTDTQYF.

The chain carries TRBV6-1 and TRBJ2-7; 10 nucleotides line up with TRBD2. CDR1 and CDR2 (germline): MNHNS, SASEGT. This CDR3 is 14 amino acids long. CDR3: CATKTGTSDYEQYF. CDR3 bases: TGTGCAACCAAAACCGGGACTAGCGACTACGAGCAGTACTTC.

The V call is TRBV18, the J call TRBJ2-3; TRBD2 aligns across 11 bases. The CDR3 length is 16 residues. Germline CDR1 reads KGHSH; CDR2 reads LQKENI. Trimming removed 3 bases from V and 2 bases from J; junction bases left unmatched: 4. The CDR3 sequence is CASSPLAGGLTDTQYF. The CDR3 DNA is TGTGCCAGCTCACCTCTAGCGGGAGGCCTCACAGATACGCAGTATTTT.

The rearrangement uses TRBV11-2 and TRBJ1-2, with TRBD1 matching over 9 bases. The CDR3 has 13 amino acids. V gave up 4 bases and J gave up 4 bases; unmatched junction bases: 1. Germline assignment: CDR1 SGHAT and CDR2 FQNNGV. For the CDR3, the DNA is TGTGCCAGCAGCTCGGACAGGGGCTATGGCTACACCTTC. This gives the protein CASSSDRGYGYTF.

The chain carries TRBV7-3 and TRBJ2-3; 8 nucleotides align to TRBD2. CDR3 size: 13 residues. The J segment lost 4 bases and the V segment lost 5 bases, leaving 2 bases of the junction unmatched. Germline V lookup: CDR1 SGHTA, CDR2 FQGTGA. CDR3 sequence reads: CASSHGGADTQYF. In DNA, the CDR3 is TGTGCCAGCAGCCACGGGGGGGCAGATACGCAGTATTTT.

V gene TRBV2 combines with J gene TRBJ2-1; 15 bases match TRBD2. V was clipped by 6 bases and J by 6 bases; unmatched bases: 6. CDR3 length: 16 amino acids. The V gene's germline CDR1 is SNHLY and CDR2 FYNNEI. The CDR3 region is CASSGLAGGVRNEQFF. The CDR3 DNA reads as TGTGCCAGCAGCGGACTAGCGGGAGGGGTTCGCAATGAGCAGTTCTTC.

V and J are TRBV30 and TRBJ1-5; TRBD1 agrees at 8 bases. The junction had 2 bases not matched to a gene; V was cut back by 4 bases and J by 3 bases. Germline CDR1 and CDR2: GTSNPN and SVGIG (reference sequence). This CDR3 region has 13 residues. The CDR3 is CAWNRGDNQPQHF. CDR3 nucleotide sequence: TGTGCCTGGAACAGGGGGGACAATCAGCCCCAGCATTTT.

The chain joins TRBV11-2 to TRBJ2-7, with a weak D call TRBD1 (5 bases). In germline, CDR1 is SGHAT, CDR2 FQNNGV. CDR3 size: 14 residues. The V gene lost 2 bases and the J gene lost 7 bases, with 15 bases spanning the gap. CDR3 nucleotide sequence: TGTGCCAGCAGCTTACTACCTGACAGTAGGGAGCAGTACTTC. Translated: CASSLLPDSREQYF.

This chain links TRBV7-9 with TRBJ2-7, with 7 positions matching TRBD1. Germline V gene lookup returns CDR1 SEHNR and CDR2 FQNEAQ (reference sequence). CDR3 length: 14 residues. The V segment lost 5 bases and the J segment 2 bases; nucleotides outside the gene matches: 6. CDR3: CASSNRQGAYEQYF. CDR3 DNA sequence: TGTGCCAGCAGCAACCGACAGGGTGCCTACGAGCAGTACTTC.

This clone has a handful of counts. The CDR3 sequence is CASSLDLAVSYNEQFF. The CDR3 nucleotides read TGTGCCAGCAGCTTGGACCTAGCGGTCTCCTACAATGAGCAGTTCTTC. The chain is built from TRBV5-4 and TRBJ2-1, with 7 bases matching TRBD2. CDR3 length: 16 residues. Germline lookup yields CDR1 SGHNT and CDR2 YYREEE (reference sequence). Trimming took 0 bases from V and 0 from J; bases not matched to a gene: 3.

V and J are TRBV9 and TRBJ2-7, with D unclear. The CDR3 length is 15 residues. Trimming stripped 1 base from V and 6 bases from J, with 17 bases between. Germline CDR1 and CDR2: SGDLS and YYNGEE. The CDR3 region has the DNA TGTGCCAGCAGCGTAAGTCCTAGTTCAAGCTCCGAGCAGTACTTC. Translating gives CASSVSPSSSSEQYF.

This chain uses TRBV7-8 with TRBJ2-5, with 9 bases identical to TRBD2. V lost 1 base to trimming and J lost 6 bases; unmatched junction nucleotides: 6. The V gene's germline CDR1 is SGHVS and CDR2 FQNEAQ. The CDR3 loop spans 15 amino acids. The CDR3 region has the DNA TGTGCCAGCAGCTTAGGGCGGGAGGGCCTTAAGACCCAGTACTTC. Its translation is CASSLGREGLKTQYF.

The chain uses TRBV4-2 and TRBJ2-7, with D perhaps matching TRBD1 (6 bases). Trimming removed 0 bases at V and 6 bases at J, with 12 bases between. Germline V gene lookup returns CDR1 LGHNA and CDR2 YNFKEQ. The length of the CDR3 is 14 residues. The CDR3 coding sequence is TGTGCCAGCAGCCAAGAAGCAGGGGAAAGCGAGCAGTACTTC. Amino acid sequence: CASSQEAGESEQYF.

The J gene is TRBJ2-7, the V gene TRBV5-4; maybe TRBD1 (5 bases). Germline values: CDR1 SGHNT, CDR2 YYREEE (reference sequence). This CDR3 has 17 residues. Trimming left V 3 bases short and J 2 bases short, with 21 bases between. This CDR3 is CASSSGGARHLTYEQYF. CDR3 nucleotides: TGTGCCAGCAGCTCGGGTGGGGCTCGACACCTCACCTACGAGCAGTACTTC.

This clone showed up just once. This chain connects TRBV6-5 to TRBJ2-3; D perhaps matches TRBD1 (6 bases). The CDR3 sequence is 13 residues long. Trimming cost V 5 bases and J 1 base, with 7 bases left between them. CDR1 MNHEY and CDR2 SVGAGI come from the germline V gene. CDR3 amino acids: CASSRTGTDTQYF. DNA for the CDR3: TGTGCCAGCAGTAGGACAGGCACAGATACGCAGTATTTT.

Comments on this clone: Its ends do not fully match the called genes, so a read error is possible. The chain has TRBV7-9 and TRBJ2-2; D is unresolved. Germline values: CDR1 SEHNR, CDR2 FQNEAQ (reference sequence). This CDR3 region has 12 residues. CDR3 amino acids: CSSSFHTGELFF. The CDR3 DNA reads TGTTCCAGCAGCTTCCACACGGGGGAGCTGTTTTTT. The full variable domain, rest sourced from reference TRBV7-9 and TRBJ2-2, is DTGVSQNPRHKITKRGQNVTFRCDPISEHNRLYWYRQTLGQGPEFLTYFQNEAQLEKSRLLSDRFSAERPKGSFSTLEIQRTEQGDSAMYLCSSSFHTGELFFGEGSRLTVL.

The chain is built from TRBV10-1 and TRBJ1-1; D is possibly TRBD1 (5 bases). Germline V lookup: CDR1 WNHNN, CDR2 SYGVQD (reference sequence). The CDR3 runs 16 residues. V was trimmed by 5 bases and J by 3 bases, leaving 19 bases between them. Here the CDR3 reads CASSKGTVLLHTEAFF. CDR3 bases: TGCGCCAGCAGTAAGGGGACTGTCCTTCTCCACACTGAAGCTTTCTTT.

This chain links TRBV5-1 with TRBJ2-5; TRBD2 aligns across 12 bases. Germline V gene lookup returns CDR1 SGHRS and CDR2 YFSETQ. The CDR3 runs to 15 residues. With 5 bases clipped from V and 4 bases from J, the junction kept 6 bases outside the gene matches. In DNA, the CDR3 is TGCGCCAGCAGACTAGCGGGAGGAGATTTAGAGACCCAGTACTTC. Protein sequence: CASRLAGGDLETQYF.